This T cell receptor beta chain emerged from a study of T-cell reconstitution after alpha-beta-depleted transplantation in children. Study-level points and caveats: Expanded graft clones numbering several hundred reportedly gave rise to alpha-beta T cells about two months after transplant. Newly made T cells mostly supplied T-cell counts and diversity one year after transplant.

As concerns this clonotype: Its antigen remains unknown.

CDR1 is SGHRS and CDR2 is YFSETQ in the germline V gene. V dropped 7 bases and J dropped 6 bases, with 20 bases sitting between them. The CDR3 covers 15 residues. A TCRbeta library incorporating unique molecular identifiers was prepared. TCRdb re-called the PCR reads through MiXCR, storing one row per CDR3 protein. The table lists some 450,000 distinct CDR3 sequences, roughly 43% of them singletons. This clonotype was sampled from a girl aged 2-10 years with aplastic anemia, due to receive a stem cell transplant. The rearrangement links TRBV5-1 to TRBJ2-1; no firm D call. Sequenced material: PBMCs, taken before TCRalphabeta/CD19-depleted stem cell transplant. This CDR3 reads CASRRLEESSNEQFF. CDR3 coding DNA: TGCGCCAGCCGCCGCCTAGAAGAGTCAAGCAATGAGCAGTTCTTC.